This T cell receptor (beta chain) is from a study of cytomegalovirus exposure and HLA in healthy donors. Findings and caveats of the study: A subsequent analysis found that TCR clusters from the first cohort also tended to co-occur in the roughly 120 validation repertoires, with approximately 95% of cluster scores above 0. Overall, 164 TCR beta chains were annotated as cytomegalovirus-associated.

On this clone: Its target is not known.

Libraries were prepared by immunoSEQ multiplex PCR; TCRdb keeps only in-frame clonotypes and omits some of them. Here the sample spans fewer than 400,000 clones, 86% being singletons. This CDR3 contains 12 residues. V was trimmed by 4 bases and J by 1 base, leaving 5 bases between them. Germline-derived CDR1 and CDR2 are WSHSY and SAAADI. Sequencing was performed on PBMCs. The source of this sequence is a woman aged 18-29 years in good health and CMV-seronegative. The rearrangement links TRBV10-2 to TRBJ2-7; the D is unclear. CDR3 sequence reads: CASSVTSYEQYF. CDR3 nucleotide sequence: TGCGCCAGCAGTGTTACATCCTACGAGCAGTACTTC.